A single sample gave rise to the 21 T cell receptor beta chains below, sequenced in a study of multiple sclerosis patients with progressive multifocal leukoencephalopathy. Repertoires were generated with immunoSEQ multiplex PCR, while TCRdb's copy carries only in-frame clones and drops some. The sample has about 25,000 clones; under 95% are singletons. Time point indicated: about a year of natalizumab therapy. Material: PBMCs, obtained from a patient treated with natalizumab. These receptors came from a man aged 25-40 years with multiple sclerosis.

The gene calls are TRBV19 and TRBJ2-3; D might be TRBD2 (6 bases). CDR3 length: 15 amino acids. V dropped 1 base and J dropped 0 bases, with 8 bases sitting between them. Per germline, CDR1 LNHDA and CDR2 SQIVND (reference sequence). The DNA of the CDR3 is TGTGCCAGTAGTATAGGTGCGGGGAGCACAGATACGCAGTATTTT. Its translation: CASSIGAGSTDTQYF.

The rearrangement links TRBV9 to TRBJ1-3; the D is unclear. The germline gives CDR1 SGDLS, CDR2 YYNGEE. Between the trimmed V and J ends, which lost 0 bases and 4 bases, there was a span of 11 bases. The CDR3 is made up of 15 amino acids. The CDR3 nucleotides are TGTGCCAGCAGCGTAGGGGTAGCGGACGGAAACACCATATATTTT. Its protein product is CASSVGVADGNTIYF. The full variable domain, its missing parts supplied by reference TRBV9 and TRBJ1-3, is DSGVTQTPKHLITATGQRVTLRCSPRSGDLSVYWYQQSLDQGLQFLIQYYNGEERAKGNILERFSAQQFPDLHSELNLSSLELGDSALYFCASSVGVADGNTIYFGEGSWLTVV.

This chain joins TRBV15 and TRBJ2-7; 7 bases agree with TRBD1. Germline V gene sequence: CDR1 LNHNV, CDR2 YYDKDF (reference sequence). This CDR3 spans 13 amino acids. J lost 3 bases, V lost 4 bases, and 3 bases had no gene match. The CDR3 nucleotides read TGTGCCACCAGCACCTGGGACAGCTACGAGCAGTACTTC. It yields the protein CATSTWDSYEQYF.

The J gene is TRBJ2-4, the V gene TRBV27; maybe TRBD2 (5 bases). There are 18 residues in the CDR3. Germline assignment: CDR1 MNHEY and CDR2 SMNVEV (reference sequence). V lost 3 bases, J lost 2 bases, and 20 bases lay in between. CDR3 in amino acids: CASSFNPGDTRTKNIQYF. The DNA of the CDR3 is TGTGCCAGCAGTTTTAACCCTGGAGACACTAGGACCAAAAACATTCAGTACTTC.

The V call is TRBV4-2, the J call TRBJ2-3, with D possibly matching TRBD2 (5 bases). The germline CDR1 and CDR2 sequences are LGHNA and YNFKEQ. The CDR3 runs to 15 residues. V shed 0 bases and J shed 6 bases, with 13 bases lying between them. Here the CDR3 DNA reads TGTGCCAGCAGCCAAGAGCAAACCCAGCGGGATACGCAGTATTTT. It translates to CASSQEQTQRDTQYF.

This chain uses TRBV5-4 with TRBJ2-3, with D perhaps TRBD2 (6 bases). V was cut by 4 bases and J by 0 bases, with 9 bases left in between. There are 14 residues in the CDR3. Germline CDR1 reads SGHNT; CDR2 reads YYREEE (reference sequence). CDR3 coding DNA: TGTGCCAGCAGCCATAGCGGCAGCACAGATACGCAGTATTTT. Protein: CASSHSGSTDTQYF.

The chain employs TRBV5-1 and TRBJ2-3, with a possible D match to TRBD2 (6 bases). Germline CDR1 SGHRS, CDR2 YFSETQ. This CDR3 has 15 amino acids. The V and J ends lost 5 bases and 0 bases respectively, with 13 bases between them. CDR3 amino acids: CASSRERSSTDTQYF. The CDR3 nucleotides read TGCGCCAGCAGTCGGGAGCGGAGCAGCACAGATACGCAGTATTTT.

CDR3 DNA: TGCGCCAGCAGCCAGGGGACTAGCGGGGGGGAGACCCAGTACTTC. Translating it yields CASSQGTSGGETQYF. The chain links TRBV4-3 to TRBJ2-5, with 15 positions matching TRBD2. The CDR3 is 15 residues long. Germline-derived CDR1 and CDR2 are LGHNA and YSLEER. V lost 3 bases, J lost 5 bases, and 1 base stayed unmatched.

The V and J genes are TRBV7-2 and TRBJ2-3; D not resolved. The V and J ends lost 6 bases and 2 bases respectively, with 18 bases between them. This CDR3 comprises 16 residues. Germline loops: CDR1 SGHTA, CDR2 FQGNSA. CDR3 in DNA: TGTGCCAGCAGGCGTGAAGCAACAACTAACACAGATACGCAGTATTTT. Translated: CASRREATTNTDTQYF.

This clone has only one observation. This chain connects TRBV5-4 to TRBJ1-2, with D uncertain. The length of the CDR3 is 15 residues. CDR1 is SGHNT and CDR2 is YYREEE in the germline V gene (reference sequence). V was cut by 2 bases and J by 6 bases, with 17 bases left in between. The CDR3 DNA reads as TGTGCCAGCAGCTTATACCTTGGGCGGGGAGATGGCTACACCTTC. Translating gives CASSLYLGRGDGYTF.

The rearrangement uses TRBV19 and TRBJ1-4, with a weak D call TRBD1 (5 bases). Germline CDR1 reads LNHDA; CDR2 reads SQIVND (reference sequence). The CDR3 length is 16 residues. V lost 4 bases, J lost 0 bases, and 12 bases lay in between. DNA of the CDR3: TGTGCCAGTAGTACTAGGGGACGGGCAACTAATGAAAAACTGTTTTTT. It translates to CASSTRGRATNEKLFF.

This chain joins TRBV7-2 and TRBJ2-7; 7 bases fit TRBD2. Losses at the gene ends were 5 bases for V and 4 bases for J; bases not matched to a gene: 8. The germline gives CDR1 SGHTA, CDR2 FQGNSA. The CDR3 consists of 14 residues. CDR3 residues: CASSAVAGGYEQYF. CDR3 nucleotide sequence: TGTGCCAGCAGCGCCGTAGCGGGTGGTTACGAGCAGTACTTC.

The V and J genes are TRBV13 and TRBJ2-3; weak D call: TRBD1 (5 bases). The CDR3 loop spans 15 amino acids. V was clipped by 1 base and J by 2 bases, with 10 bases between them. CDR1 and CDR2 (germline): PRHDT, FYEKMQ (reference sequence). This chain's CDR3 is CASSLEEGATDTQYF. In DNA form, the CDR3 reads TGTGCCAGCAGCTTAGAGGAAGGGGCCACAGATACGCAGTATTTT.

The V call is TRBV4-2, the J call TRBJ2-7, with unresolved D. In germline, CDR1 is LGHNA, CDR2 YNFKEQ. CDR3 length: 15 amino acids. V was cut by 0 bases and J by 0 bases, with 9 bases left in between. The DNA of the CDR3 is TGTGCCAGCAGCCAAGAAAGCTATTTCTCCTACGAGCAGTACTTC. Translated, it gives CASSQESYFSYEQYF.

This chain joins TRBV4-3 and TRBJ1-1; D may be TRBD1 (6 bases). CDR3 length: 14 residues. CDR1 is LGHNA, CDR2 YSLEER, per germline. The V end lost 6 bases, the J end lost 3 bases, and 14 bases lay between the germline ends. The CDR3 here is CASRLTGWDTEAFF. CDR3 nucleotide sequence: TGCGCCAGCAGGCTTACAGGGTGGGACACTGAAGCTTTCTTT.

The chain has TRBV10-2 and TRBJ2-2; possibly TRBD1 for D (6 bases). CDR1 is WSHSY, CDR2 SAAADI, per germline. The CDR3 covers 13 residues. V was pared by 7 bases and J by 13 bases, with 19 bases between. The CDR3 DNA sequence: TGCGCCAGCAACTGGGGGCAGGGCGATGGGCTGTTTTTT. It yields the protein CASNWGQGDGLFF.

This rearrangement joins TRBV14 to TRBJ2-5, with 9 bases lining up with TRBD2. Germline CDR1 and CDR2: SGHDN and FVKESK. Trimming took 2 bases from V and 1 from J; bases not matched to a gene: 2. This CDR3 is built from 15 residues. The CDR3: CASSQLAGSQETQYF. The CDR3 nucleotides read TGTGCCAGCAGCCAACTAGCGGGATCCCAAGAGACCCAGTACTTC.

The rearrangement uses TRBV11-2 and TRBJ1-4, with unresolved D. Per the germline V gene, CDR1 is SGHAT and CDR2 is FQNNGV. V was clipped by 5 bases and J by 8 bases, with 15 bases between them. This CDR3 region has 14 residues. CDR3 residues: CASSPSGLREKLFF. The CDR3 nucleotides read TGTGCCAGCAGCCCATCCGGGCTTAGGGAAAAACTGTTTTTT.

The chain couples TRBV27 to TRBJ2-7, with TRBD2 matching over 13 bases. The length of the CDR3 is 15 residues. J gave up 3 bases and V 4 bases, and 3 bases lay outside the gene matches. Germline loops: CDR1 MNHEY, CDR2 SMNVEV (reference sequence). The CDR3 DNA sequence: TGTGCCAGCAGTTCGTGGACTAGCGGGAGCTACGAGCAGTACTTC. Its translation: CASSSWTSGSYEQYF.

The chain is built from TRBV10-1 and TRBJ2-5; either TRBD1 or TRBD2 may fit D (6 bases each). Germline V gene data show CDR1 as WNHNN and CDR2 as SYGVQD (reference sequence). The germline V and J ends were trimmed by 6 bases and 3 bases, with 38 bases remaining between them. CDR3 length equals 22 residues. The DNA for the CDR3 is TGCGCCAGCAGCCCCGAGGGGAGAGGGGGAATGGAACTAGCATGGGGCGAAGAGACCCAGTACTTC. Protein sequence: CASSPEGRGGMELAWGEETQYF.

V usage is TRBV7-2 and J usage is TRBJ2-4; 9 bases line up with TRBD2. The germline CDR1 and CDR2 sequences are SGHTA and FQGNSA. The V gene end was trimmed by 5 bases and the J gene end by 9 bases; junction bases not matched to a gene: 14. This CDR3 is built from 16 residues. CDR3 coding DNA: TGTGCCAGCAGCCTACGGCGGGAGGGTCGGAGTGGCATTCAGTACTTC. This codes for CASSLRREGRSGIQYF.